The entry that follows covers one T cell receptor beta chain sequence. Its antigen is currently not known. No much larger clone is present one base from it, and per-base qualities are unavailable. Library creation used multiplex PCR. The sequencer listed for this sample is Illumina HiSeq 4000. iRepertoire HTBI primers and Arm-PCR amplification of CDR3 regions were used to construct TCR beta libraries. PCR products were gel purified before sequencing. Under the source paper's analysis protocol: Gene usage analysis of CDR3 amino acid clonotypes used the 62 TRBV and 14 TRBJ segments found across samples. COPE and FqMerger were used to merge filtered high-quality paired reads into contigs. Contigs were aligned with BLAST to IMGT TRBV, TRBD and TRBJ reference genes, and CDR3 was defined per IMGT. Any clonotype with a frequency above 0.1% was counted as a highly expanded clone. Repertoire diversity was measured by Shannon entropy, and V-J evenness by the Gini coefficient. A clonotype found in more than one individual was treated as public. TCRdb reprocessed the public reads (quality trimming at Q25 with fastp, clone calling with MiXCR) and kept in-frame beta chains. Under each unique CDR3 protein, matching rows form one entry showing the most common genes and DNA. These V and J calls originate from TCRdb's pipeline instead of the authors' own analysis. This sample comprises about 460,000 distinct CDR3 sequences, around a fifth of them detected only once. The top ten clones comprise approximately 14% of the sample.

From a lookup of the germline V gene, CDR1 and CDR2 are MNHEY and SVGAGI. The CDR3 numbers 15 residues from cysteine through phenylalanine. The read is trimmed to its CDR3 DNA, 45 bases read in frame from base 1. V lost 4 bases and J lost 4 bases, and the count of bases not matched to a germline gene is 9. The sample comes from a study of regulatory T cells in long-lasting Graves disease (dated by TCRdb to the early 2020s). Regarding the research as a whole: Persistent Graves' disease meant more than 5 years of antithyroid drug treatment with TSH receptor autoantibodies that stayed positive. On average, persistent Graves' disease patients in the clinical cohort had been on antithyroid drugs for approximately ten years. A total of around 35 samples were covered by TCR sequencing, comprising some 13 persistent and around 20 newly diagnosed Graves' disease patients. Peripheral blood TCR sequencing and RNA sequencing compared persistent Graves' disease patients with newly diagnosed Graves' disease patients. The study was registered as a clinical trial and conducted in China.

Study-wide findings and limitations: Sequencing and analysis were restricted to the TCR beta chain. Persistent disease showed preferential use of TRBV28, TRBJ1-2 and TRBJ2-5, whereas newly diagnosed disease favored TRBV20-1 and TRBJ2-1. More public clonotypes were shared among persistent patients (under 3,000) than among newly diagnosed patients (966). The study examined only peripheral blood because the primary lesion, thyroid tissue, could not be accessed. The small sample size was acknowledged by the authors as a limitation that may reduce accuracy. Lower TCR Shannon entropy and fewer highly expanded clones were observed in persistent Graves' disease patients than in newly diagnosed patients, which suggested clonal expansion.

The meaning of the sample's time point label: persistent/refractory GD, antithyroid drugs over 5 years with positive TRAb. RNA was extracted from PBMCs in TRIzol for both TCR sequencing and RNA sequencing. The diagnosis of Graves' disease followed American Thyroid Association guidelines. The patients came from an endocrinology department in Xi'an, China. Each patient gave roughly 8.4 milliliters of peripheral blood, collected in an EDTA anticoagulant tube. PBMCs were isolated by Ficoll Paque Plus density gradient separation without further T cell sorting. RNA quality was checked with an Agilent 2100 Bioanalyzer and agarose gel, and concentration with a NanoDrop 2000.

The sequence joins TRBV6-5 to TRBJ1-1, with 7 bases matching TRBD1. The sample was peripheral blood mononuclear cells (PBMCs), taken when the disease was refractory, from a patient treated with antithyroid drugs. The clonotype originates from a female donor with Graves disease. The CDR3 here reads CASSSLQGTGTEAFF. The DNA sequence reads TGTGCCAGCAGTTCCCTACAGGGGACGGGCACTGAAGCTTTCTTT.